This T cell receptor (beta chain) came from a study of neurological immune-mediated disorders. General study points: Expanded clones shared no CDR3 amino acid sequences across subjects, suggesting private repertoires in all groups. Phylogenetic grouping assigned the repertoires of 18 of 34 multiple sclerosis patients to one related-CDR3 cluster, which constitutes a possible signature.

The CDR3 totals 14 residues. Per germline, CDR1 SGHRS and CDR2 YFSETQ. V lost 3 bases and J 0 bases, leaving 6 bases between the germline ends. The cDNA was synthesized by means of template-switch 5'RACE, which was carried out with 10-nucleotide random UMIs. TCRdb ran MiXCR on the 5' RACE reads and lists one entry per CDR3 protein. The data contain roughly 66,000 distinct CDR3 sequences, around 5% of them singletons. This clonotype was observed at least ten times. Antigen unknown. V usage is TRBV5-1 and J usage is TRBJ2-2; no clear D. The sequenced sample was PBMCs. The TCR was taken from a woman in her 70s with multiple sclerosis. CDR3 region: CASSYYPNTGELFF. The CDR3 DNA is TGCGCCAGCAGCTACTACCCGAACACCGGGGAGCTGTTTTTT.